This T cell receptor (beta chain) was profiled in a study of T cell responses to AZD1222 COVID-19 vaccine. In the study overall: Analysis merged second doses at about 4 or about 12 weeks.

Assay used: immunoSEQ multiplex PCR; TCRdb lists only in-frame clones, some missing. The data hold some 54,000 clones, with around nine tenths observed a single time. Between the trimmed V and J ends, which lost 1 base and 6 bases, there was a span of 22 bases. Per the germline V gene, CDR1 is GTSNPN and CDR2 is SVGIG (reference sequence). The length of the CDR3 is 16 residues. The origin of this receptor is an adult in good health. The source was peripheral blood, collected on day 0 of AZD1222 vaccination. The chain employs TRBV30 and TRBJ2-7, with D possibly TRBD1 on 6 matching bases. CDR3 residues: CAWSGGQTHTAVEQYF. The CDR3, as DNA: TGTGCCTGGAGTGGAGGACAGACCCATACCGCTGTCGAGCAGTACTTC.